This T cell receptor beta chain was sequenced during a study of blood T cell repertoires in COVID-19. Looking at the study overall: Specimens from acute and convalescent COVID-19 originated in the United States, Italy and Spain.

Concerning this clone: Other DNA sequences in this specimen translate into the identical CDR3.

This study enrolled people aged roughly 18 to 89 from approximately 24 US geographic areas. Clinical histories supplied by participants themselves formed the basis of cohort assignment. In the original processing: Reference gene primer amplification in the assay estimated nucleated cell counts. Clones were sequenced by immunoSEQ multiplex PCR, and TCRdb holds only the in-frame ones, with some missing. V, J and clone size reflect that table, while D and trimming were determined from the DNA. The sample shows roughly 150,000 clones, roughly 80% of them seen only once. The material sequenced was PBMCs or T cells enriched from blood (not recorded which). The receptor comes from a woman aged 40-49 years with acute COVID-19.

This chain's CDR3 is CASSEARGFYEQYF. Here the CDR3 DNA reads TGTGCCAGCAGTGAGGCCAGGGGGTTCTACGAGCAGTACTTC. V usage is TRBV6-1 and J usage is TRBJ2-7, with 7 bases matching TRBD1. The V segment lost 3 bases and the J segment 3 bases; nucleotides outside the gene matches: 5. The germline gives CDR1 MNHNS, CDR2 SASEGT. This CDR3 spans 14 amino acids.